These T cell receptor beta chains were read from a single sample in a study of cytomegalovirus exposure and HLA in healthy donors. The data were produced by immunoSEQ multiplex PCR, yet TCRdb's version contains in-frame clones alone and is incomplete. The sample holds roughly 98,000 clones; 62% are singletons and the top ten take about 5.4%. The material sequenced was PBMCs. The receptors come from a young woman in good health and CMV-seropositive. Each CDR3 is given with its conserved first and last residue. The D gene is left open where the match is weak. Rows give clone size only sometimes, using once, few, many, or a class for an expanded clone.

j_call d_call v_call clone_size cdr3_aa cdr3_nt
TRBJ2-3 . TRBV7-8 . CASSLRNPSLTDTQYF TGTGCCAGCAGCTTAAGGAATCCTAGTCTCACAGATACGCAGTATTTT
TRBJ2-7 . TRBV6-4 . CASARDSGSYEQYF TGTGCCAGCGCCCGAGATAGCGGCTCCTACGAGCAGTACTTC
TRBJ2-7 . TRBV6-1 few CASSSLNEQYF TGTGCCAGCAGCAGTCTTAACGAGCAGTACTTC
TRBJ1-5 TRBD1 TRBV2 once CASTGQGLSNQPQHF TGTGCCAGCACTGGACAGGGCTTGAGCAATCAGCCCCAGCATTTT
TRBJ2-3 TRBD1 TRBV4-2 . CASSLTTGAGTDTQYF TGTGCCAGCAGCCTAACCACAGGGGCGGGCACAGATACGCAGTATTTT
TRBJ2-7 . TRBV19 . CASSSGTYEQYF TGTGCCAGTAGTTCGGGTACCTACGAGCAGTACTTC
TRBJ1-2 . TRBV2 . CASRDIGYPF TGTGCCAGCAGAGACATTGGCTACCCCTTC
TRBJ1-5 . TRBV4-2 . CASSQGSNQPQHF TGTGCCAGCAGCCAAGGCAGTAATCAGCCCCAGCATTTT
TRBJ1-5 . TRBV5-1 . CASSLSGYSNQPQHF TGCGCCAGCAGCTTGAGCGGGTATAGCAATCAGCCCCAGCATTTT
TRBJ2-7 . TRBV29-1 few CSVVVISHEQYF TGCAGCGTGGTAGTAATTAGTCACGAGCAGTACTTC
TRBJ1-2 . TRBV6-5 few CASSSPTRQSRGYTF TGTGCCAGCAGTTCTCCGACGAGGCAAAGCCGGGGCTACACCTTC
TRBJ2-5 TRBD1 TRBV7-9 once CASSSVDRAGETQYF TGTGCCAGCAGCTCCGTTGACAGGGCGGGAGAGACCCAGTACTTC
TRBJ2-5 TRBD1 TRBV19 . CASSIRPGGFGETQYF TGTGCCAGTAGTATCCGCCCAGGGGGCTTTGGGGAGACCCAGTACTTC
TRBJ2-1 . TRBV15 . CATSIISYNEQFF TGTGCCACCAGCATCATCTCCTACAATGAGCAGTTCTTC
TRBJ2-5 . TRBV11-2 . CASSLGRQETQYF TGTGCCAGCAGCTTAGGGAGACAAGAGACCCAGTACTTC
TRBJ2-7 . TRBV30 . CAWMTVYEQYF TGTGCCTGGATGACAGTCTACGAGCAGTACTTC
TRBJ2-7 . TRBV10-2 . CASSETGYEQYF TGCGCCAGCAGTGAGACGGGCTACGAGCAGTACTTC
TRBJ2-7 . TRBV7-9 . CASSRVGAYEQYF TGTGCCAGCAGCCGGGTGGGAGCCTACGAGCAGTACTTC
TRBJ1-4 TRBD1 TRBV30 . CAWSVGGEKLFF TGTGCCTGGAGTGTAGGGGGCGAAAAACTGTTTTTT
TRBJ1-4 TRBD1 TRBV28 few CASRGTGGGTLEKLFF TGTGCCAGCCGAGGGACAGGGGGCGGTACTCTTGAAAAACTGTTTTTT
TRBJ2-1 . TRBV5-4 once CASSSGTRGRNEQFF TGTGCCAGCAGCTCCGGGACCCGAGGGAGGAATGAGCAGTTCTTC
TRBJ1-2 TRBD1 TRBV6-5 . CASSRGQIYGYTF TGTGCCAGCAGCCGGGGACAGATTTATGGCTACACCTTC
TRBJ2-3 . TRBV29-1 . CSTHRDFLTDTQYF TGCAGCACCCACCGTGACTTCCTCACAGATACGCAGTATTTT
TRBJ2-3 . TRBV9 . CASSVGLAILTDTQYF TGTGCCAGCAGCGTAGGGTTAGCTATTCTAACAGATACGCAGTATTTT
TRBJ2-7 . TRBV5-1 . CASSYGHSYEQYF TGCGCCAGCAGCTACGGACACTCCTACGAGCAGTACTTC
TRBJ1-6 . TRBV23-1 once CASSHLTQGSANSPLHF TGCGCCAGCAGCCACCTCACTCAGGGTTCGGCCAATTCACCCCTCCACTTT
TRBJ1-4 TRBD1 TRBV6-1 few CASSAGTGNEKLFF TGTGCCAGCAGCGCCGGGACAGGGAATGAAAAACTGTTTTTT
TRBJ2-5 TRBD1 TRBV15 . CATSRNRDSDGRQYF TGTGCCACCAGCAGGAACCGGGACAGTGATGGGCGCCAGTACTTC
TRBJ1-4 TRBD1 TRBV19 . CASSILRTGRDEKLFF TGTGCCAGTAGTATACTGAGGACAGGGCGGGATGAAAAACTGTTTTTT
TRBJ2-1 . TRBV12-5 . CASGLVQAYNEQFF TGTGCTAGTGGTTTGGTACAAGCCTACAATGAGCAGTTCTTC
TRBJ2-1 TRBD2 TRBV11-3 once CASSPLAGGLYNEQFF TGTGCCAGCAGCCCCCTAGCGGGGGGGCTCTACAATGAGCAGTTCTTC
TRBJ2-7 . TRBV11-1 . CASSLVEGLRSYEQYF TGTGCCAGCAGCTTAGTTGAGGGCCTACGCTCCTACGAGCAGTACTTC
TRBJ1-1 . TRBV10-2 . CASSAQGNTEAFF TGCGCCAGCAGTGCTCAGGGAAACACTGAAGCTTTCTTT
TRBJ2-5 TRBD2 TRBV19 few CASSISGGVGETQYF TGTGCCAGTAGTATCAGTGGGGGGGTGGGAGAGACCCAGTACTTC
TRBJ2-3 . TRBV7-2 . CASSFSISDTQYF TGTGCCAGCAGCTTCAGTATATCAGATACGCAGTATTTT
TRBJ1-1 . TRBV18 . CASSPVLIGGTEAFF TGTGCCAGCTCACCAGTTTTAATAGGGGGCACTGAAGCTTTCTTT
TRBJ1-2 . TRBV6-5 . CASSYSRSGDGYTF TGTGCCAGCAGTTACTCCCGGTCAGGGGATGGCTACACCTTC
TRBJ2-3 . TRBV11-2 . CASSPGGDRPLDTQYF TGTGCCAGCAGCCCCGGGGGGGACAGACCCTTAGATACGCAGTATTTT
TRBJ2-7 . TRBV7-2 . CASSLVRGASSYEQYF TGTGCCAGCAGCCTCGTTCGGGGGGCTTCCTCCTACGAGCAGTACTTC
TRBJ1-2 . TRBV5-4 . CASSLKAGIGYTF TGTGCCAGCAGCTTAAAGGCAGGGATTGGCTACACCTTC
TRBJ2-3 TRBD2 TRBV27 once CASPRSSGPNHPSTDTQYF TGTGCCAGCCCGCGATCTAGCGGGCCCAATCATCCTAGCACAGATACGCAGTATTTT
TRBJ2-1 TRBD2 TRBV6-1 once CASSAYPGLVTDEQFF TGTGCCAGCAGTGCCTATCCGGGACTAGTAACAGATGAGCAGTTCTTC
TRBJ2-3 TRBD2 TRBV4-2 . CASSQEFRSGGAGWDTQYF TGTGCCAGCAGCCAAGAATTCAGGAGCGGGGGGGCTGGTTGGGATACGCAGTATTTT